This T cell receptor beta chain is from a study of T cells expressing NK-cell markers. About the research overall: It was from sorted CD3+CD56+NKG2C+, CD3+CD56+NKG2C- and CD3+CD56-NKG2C+ T cells that TCR beta repertoires came.

The germline V gene encodes CDR1 KGHSH and CDR2 LQKENI. The CDR3 spans 16 residues. TCRdb derives one entry per CDR3 protein from the 5' RACE reads, leaving out DNA. The table lists approximately 550,000 distinct CDR3 sequences. Points on this clonotype: Its target is not known.

Findings and limits, study-wide: Where several donors were concerned, these clonotypes also led the CD3+CD56-NKG2C+ fraction.

The genes are TRBV18 and TRBJ2-4. The TCR was taken from a young man in good health. The sequenced sample consisted of blood T cells: a sorted CD56 or NKG2C T cell subset, CD4+ or CD8+ T cells, or bulk PBMC T cells (not recorded which). This chain's CDR3 is CASSPGPIGAKNIQYF.